A single sample gave rise to the 27 T cell receptor beta chains below, sequenced in a study of shared clonotypes between healthy human individuals. Terminally differentiated effector memory CD45RA+ cells were excluded by CCR7 positive selection of CD45RO-negative cells. TCRdb keeps only in-frame clones here, not all; method: immunoSEQ multiplex PCR. In the table there are more than 2 million clones, roughly 94% of which are singletons. The sequenced material came from naive CD8+ T cells sorted from blood. Every receptor here comes from a man between 18 and 29 years old in good health.

The J gene is TRBJ2-7, the V gene TRBV7-9; the D is unclear. Trimming shortened V by 4 bases and J by 1 base, and 11 bases separated the two germline ends. The CDR3 consists of 14 residues. Germline V gene sequence: CDR1 SEHNR, CDR2 FQNEAQ (reference sequence). Here the CDR3 reads CASSYSIGSYEQYF. The DNA for the CDR3 is TGTGCCAGCAGCTATTCGATAGGATCCTACGAGCAGTACTTC.

The chain has TRBV7-2 and TRBJ2-3, with D possibly TRBD2 on 6 matching bases. CDR1 and CDR2 (germline): SGHTA, FQGNSA. The CDR3 covers 15 residues. Trimming removed 1 base at V and 1 base at J, with 9 bases between. Here the CDR3 reads CASSLVPSGTDTQYF. CDR3 bases: TGTGCCAGCAGCTTAGTGCCTAGCGGCACAGATACGCAGTATTTT.

This chain joins TRBV28 and TRBJ1-5, with 10 bases aligning to TRBD1. V lost 7 bases, J lost 6 bases, and 15 bases stayed unmatched. CDR1 is MDHEN and CDR2 is SYDVKM in the germline V gene. The CDR3 spans 17 residues. CDR3 in amino acids: CASTISRDRGGVQPQHF. In DNA form, the CDR3 reads TGTGCCAGCACAATCTCTAGGGACAGGGGTGGGGTTCAGCCCCAGCATTTT.

This chain joins TRBV27 and TRBJ1-1, with 7 bases that match TRBD1. The CDR3 spans 15 residues. Germline CDR1 and CDR2: MNHEY and SMNVEV (reference sequence). V lost 4 bases to trimming and J lost 7 bases; unmatched junction nucleotides: 12. The CDR3 coding sequence is TGTGCCAGCAGTTATCTAGGGGGACAGTTCCTTGAAGCTTTCTTT. Translating it yields CASSYLGGQFLEAFF.

The J gene is TRBJ1-3, the V gene TRBV30; D remains ambiguous. CDR3 length: 13 amino acids. Deletions cut 4 bases from V and 7 bases from J, with 14 bases between. Germline loops: CDR1 GTSNPN, CDR2 SVGIG (reference sequence). The CDR3 sequence: CAWTQREINTIYF. The CDR3 coding sequence is TGTGCCTGGACCCAAAGGGAAATCAACACCATATATTTT.

The V and J genes are TRBV7-9 and TRBJ2-2; 7 nucleotides align to TRBD1. Looked up from germline, CDR1 is SEHNR and CDR2 is FQNEAQ (reference sequence). V lost 2 bases to trimming and J lost 3 bases; unmatched junction nucleotides: 0. This CDR3 is 14 amino acids long. CDR3 nucleotide sequence: TGTGCCAGCAGCTTACAGGGGGACACCGGGGAGCTGTTTTTT. It is translated as CASSLQGDTGELFF.

This sequence joins TRBV11-1 and TRBJ2-1, with D possibly TRBD1 on 5 matching bases. The CDR3 totals 14 residues. V shed 5 bases and J shed 6 bases, with 14 bases lying between them. Germline assignment: CDR1 SGHAT and CDR2 FQDESV (reference sequence). CDR3 amino acids: CASSPQGRANEQFF. CDR3 DNA: TGTGCCAGCAGCCCCCAGGGAAGGGCCAATGAGCAGTTCTTC.

This clone was counted once. The J gene is TRBJ2-3, the V gene TRBV12-5; D unresolved. The CDR3 length is 15 residues. CDR1 and CDR2 from the germline V gene are LGHNT and FRNRAP. The V end was cut by 7 bases, the J end by 5 bases, with 19 bases between. CDR3 protein: CASASEVWPKDTQYF. The CDR3 bases are TGTGCTAGTGCTTCCGAGGTTTGGCCTAAAGATACGCAGTATTTT.

This sequence joins TRBV7-2 and TRBJ2-4; the match to TRBD2 covers 13 bases. The germline V gene has CDR1 SGHTA and CDR2 FQGNSA. The CDR3 sequence is 18 residues long. Losses at the gene ends were 5 bases for V and 6 bases for J; bases not matched to a gene: 13. In DNA form, the CDR3 reads TGTGCCAGCAGCCCCTTACCCGGACTAGCGGGAGCCTTAAACATTCAGTACTTC. It yields the protein CASSPLPGLAGALNIQYF.

This chain uses TRBV4-2 with TRBJ2-7; D unresolved. V was trimmed by 1 base and J by 6 bases, leaving 7 bases between them. The germline V gene encodes CDR1 LGHNA and CDR2 YNFKEQ. The length of the CDR3 is 12 residues. In nucleotides, the CDR3 is TGTGCCAGCAGCCAAGTAAGGGCCGAGCAGTACTTC. Its protein is CASSQVRAEQYF.

The V call is TRBV9, the J call TRBJ2-7; perhaps TRBD2 as D (6 bases). Germline V gene lookup returns CDR1 SGDLS and CDR2 YYNGEE. This CDR3 region has 14 residues. The V end lost 3 bases, the J end lost 7 bases, and 17 bases lay between the germline ends. The CDR3 sequence is CASSAGTVLGEQYF. The CDR3 coding sequence is TGTGCCAGCAGCGCGGGGACTGTCTTGGGGGAGCAGTACTTC.

This sequence joins TRBV13 and TRBJ1-2; TRBD1 matches 9 bases. Germline loops: CDR1 PRHDT, CDR2 FYEKMQ (reference sequence). The CDR3 is 17 amino acids. V trimming: 3 bases; J trimming: 0 bases; junction bases outside the gene matches: 8. The DNA of the CDR3 is TGTGCCAGCAGCTTCGGGGGGGACAGGGCAGCTAACTATGGCTACACCTTC. Its protein is CASSFGGDRAANYGYTF.

The chain couples TRBV4-1 to TRBJ1-3, with D unresolved. The CDR3 covers 17 residues. V was shortened by 3 bases and J by 2 bases, with 17 bases between the two germline ends. Germline V CDR1 and CDR2: MGHRA, YSYEKL. For the CDR3, the DNA is TGCGCCAGCAGCCATAACGGGCCACGCCAGGCTGGAAACACCATATATTTT. Its translation is CASSHNGPRQAGNTIYF.

The chain joins TRBV4-1 to TRBJ1-1; D gene unclear. V lost 0 bases and J lost 4, with 9 bases in between. In germline, CDR1 is MGHRA, CDR2 YSYEKL. CDR3 length: 14 residues. The CDR3 reads CASSQDPVFTEAFF. The CDR3 DNA sequence: TGCGCCAGCAGCCAAGACCCGGTCTTCACTGAAGCTTTCTTT.

This clone has a single count. The chain is built from TRBV28 and TRBJ2-7, with TRBD1 matching over 8 bases. The germline V gene has CDR1 MDHEN and CDR2 SYDVKM. V was clipped by 2 bases and J by 7 bases; unmatched bases: 10. The CDR3 spans 15 residues. The DNA for the CDR3 is TGTGCCAGCAGTTTAGGGCAGGGGGCTTGGAATGAGCAGTACTTC. Translation: CASSLGQGAWNEQYF.

The rearrangement links TRBV5-6 to TRBJ2-1; 9 nucleotides match TRBD1. Unmatched junction bases numbered 6, after V lost 3 bases and J lost 8 bases. The CDR3 sequence is 14 residues long. From germline, CDR1 is SGHDT and CDR2 YYEEEE. The CDR3 sequence is CASSSPGQGDEQFF. CDR3 coding DNA: TGTGCCAGCAGCTCGCCGGGACAGGGTGATGAGCAGTTCTTC.

The chain's CDR3 is CASSPRGYYEQYF. The CDR3 DNA is TGTGCCAGCAGCCCCCGGGGGTACTACGAGCAGTACTTC. The chain links TRBV5-8 to TRBJ2-7; TRBD2 is a possible D gene (6 bases). Deletions cut 4 bases from V and 3 bases from J, with 11 bases between. Germline loops: CDR1 SGHTS, CDR2 YDEGEE. The CDR3 length is 13 residues.

The chain links TRBV27 to TRBJ2-7; maybe TRBD2 (6 bases). Looked up from germline, CDR1 is MNHEY and CDR2 is SMNVEV (reference sequence). The CDR3 is 16 amino acids. V lost 6 bases and J 5 bases, leaving 23 bases between the germline ends. The CDR3 reads CASSPGVGEIVHEQYF. The CDR3 DNA sequence: TGTGCCAGCAGCCCGGGGGTAGGGGAGATCGTCCACGAGCAGTACTTC.

The chain couples TRBV5-1 to TRBJ2-3, with 8 bases fitting TRBD2. The CDR3 has 17 residues. V lost 6 bases and J lost 0; bases outside the gene matches: 12. Germline V gene sequence: CDR1 SGHRS, CDR2 YFSETQ. CDR3 nucleotide sequence: TGCGCCAGCAATCCTCCCACGGGAGGGCCTAGCACAGATACGCAGTATTTT. This codes for CASNPPTGGPSTDTQYF.

The chain recombines TRBV9 with TRBJ2-3; 10 nucleotides match TRBD2. Per the germline V gene, CDR1 is SGDLS and CDR2 is YYNGEE. The V segment lost 3 bases and the J segment 4 bases; nucleotides outside the gene matches: 5. This CDR3 comprises 15 residues. CDR3 sequence (DNA): TGTGCCAGCAGCGGACGAGCGGGAGGGGCAGATACGCAGTATTTT. This codes for CASSGRAGGADTQYF.

The chain is built from TRBV7-2 and TRBJ1-6; D unclear. The CDR3 is 15 residues long. Germline V lookup: CDR1 SGHTA, CDR2 FQGNSA. V lost 5 bases and J lost 7, with 15 bases in between. The CDR3 DNA is TGTGCCAGCAGCCCTGAGGGAGGTAACAATTCACCCCTCCACTTT. Translation: CASSPEGGNNSPLHF.

Details on this clone: Different DNA sequences within this sample yield the same CDR3. The chain recombines TRBV7-9 with TRBJ1-1; D remains unclear. Trimming took off 3 bases at V and 0 bases at J, with 2 bases between the two ends. This CDR3 region has 12 residues. Per the germline V gene, CDR1 is SEHNR and CDR2 is FQNEAQ (reference sequence). Here the CDR3 DNA reads TGTGCCAGCAGCTTTCTGAACACTGAAGCTTTCTTT. Amino acid sequence: CASSFLNTEAFF.

About this clone itself: Other DNA sequences in the same sample also yield this CDR3. The rearrangement links TRBV30 to TRBJ2-7; no clear D. Trimming stripped 1 base from V and 1 base from J, with 2 bases between. This CDR3 spans 11 amino acids. CDR1 and CDR2 (germline): GTSNPN, SVGIG (reference sequence). In DNA form, the CDR3 reads TGTGCCTGGAGTGCGTCCTACGAGCAGTACTTC. Translating it yields CAWSASYEQYF.

V is TRBV6-6 and J is TRBJ2-2; 10 nucleotides match TRBD1. Looked up from germline, CDR1 is MNHNY and CDR2 is SVGAGI (reference sequence). The CDR3 has 16 amino acids. J gave up 4 bases and V 5 bases, and 7 bases lay outside the gene matches. For the CDR3, the DNA is TGTGCCAGCAGTCCCCGACAGGGGGCCCGCACCGGGGAGCTGTTTTTT. It yields the protein CASSPRQGARTGELFF.

V usage is TRBV19 and J usage is TRBJ2-7, with D possibly called TRBD1 or TRBD2 (5 bases each). Germline assignment: CDR1 LNHDA and CDR2 SQIVND (reference sequence). This CDR3 has 13 residues. V lost 0 bases to trimming and J lost 8 bases, with 11 bases between them. CDR3 in amino acids: CASSIDLEGQQYF. The DNA of the CDR3 is TGTGCCAGTAGTATAGATCTCGAGGGGCAGCAGTACTTC.

The chain links TRBV27 to TRBJ1-1, with D unresolved. Germline V gene sequence: CDR1 MNHEY, CDR2 SMNVEV (reference sequence). The ends were cut back, 5 bases at V and 6 bases at J, with 13 bases in the middle. The CDR3 is 13 residues long. The chain's CDR3 is CASSPFGLPEAFF. CDR3 coding DNA: TGTGCCAGCAGTCCATTCGGACTGCCTGAAGCTTTCTTT.

This sequence joins TRBV28 and TRBJ2-1; 9 nucleotides agree with TRBD1. V shed 6 bases, J shed 0 bases, and the junction held 9 bases outside the gene matches. Germline V gene sequence: CDR1 MDHEN, CDR2 SYDVKM. This CDR3 region has 17 residues. In DNA form, the CDR3 reads TGTGCCAGCAGAGCACGGGGGACAGGGTACTCCTACAATGAGCAGTTCTTC. Translating gives CASRARGTGYSYNEQFF. The variable domain in full, completed from reference TRBV28 and TRBJ2-1, reads DVKVTQSSRYLVKRTGEKVFLECVQDMDHENMFWYRQDPGLGLRLIYFSYDVKMKEKGDIPEGYSVSREKKERFSLILESASTNQTSMYLCASRARGTGYSYNEQFFGPGTRLTVL.